This record covers a single T cell receptor (beta chain). What it recognizes is unknown. The data belong to a study of cytomegalovirus exposure and HLA in healthy donors. Background on the study: Early on, a data release was issued that held some 91 million unique TCRs from HLA-typed donors.

Primers for the PCR totalled 60 Vbeta and 13 Jbeta. Generated by immunoSEQ multiplex PCR, the TCRdb table keeps only in-frame clones and is missing some. The sample yields approximately 110,000 clones, approximately 66% seen once. The study, taken as a whole, reports: CMV antigen specificity of a few CMV-associated chains was confirmed in vitro. Some TCR beta chains (about 170 of them) were listed as cytomegalovirus-associated. A missense variant in DCLRE1C was later tied to TCR beta V- and J-gene trimming.

Per the germline V gene, CDR1 is SGHVS and CDR2 is FQNEAQ. There are 15 residues in the CDR3. Trimming took 5 bases from V and 4 from J, leaving 17 bases between them. Material for sequencing was PBMCs. The rearrangement links TRBV7-8 to TRBJ1-2, with D possibly TRBD1 on 6 matching bases. The TCR comes from a man aged 40-55 years in good health and CMV-seropositive. The CDR3 spells CASSPNDRTSYGYTF. CDR3 in DNA: TGTGCCAGCAGCCCAAACGACAGGACTTCCTATGGCTACACCTTC.